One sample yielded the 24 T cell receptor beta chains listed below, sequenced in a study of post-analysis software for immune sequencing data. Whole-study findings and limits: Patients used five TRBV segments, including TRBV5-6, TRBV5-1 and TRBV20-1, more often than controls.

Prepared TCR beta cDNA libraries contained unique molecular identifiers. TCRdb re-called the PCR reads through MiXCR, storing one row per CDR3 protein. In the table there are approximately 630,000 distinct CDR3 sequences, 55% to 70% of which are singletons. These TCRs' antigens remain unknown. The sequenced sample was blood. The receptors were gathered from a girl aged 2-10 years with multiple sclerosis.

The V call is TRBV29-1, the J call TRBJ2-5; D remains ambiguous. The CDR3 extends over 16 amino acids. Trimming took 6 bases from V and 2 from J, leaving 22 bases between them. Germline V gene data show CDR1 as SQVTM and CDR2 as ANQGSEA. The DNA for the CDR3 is TGCAGCGTCATCCCGAACGCACGAACCGTTCAAGAGACCCAGTACTTC. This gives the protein CSVIPNARTVQETQYF.

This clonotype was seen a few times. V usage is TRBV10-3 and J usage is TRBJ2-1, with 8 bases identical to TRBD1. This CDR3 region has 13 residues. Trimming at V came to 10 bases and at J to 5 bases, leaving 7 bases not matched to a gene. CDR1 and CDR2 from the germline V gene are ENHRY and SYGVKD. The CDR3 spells CATFRQGNNEQFF. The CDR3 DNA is TGTGCCACCTTCAGACAGGGGAACAATGAGCAGTTCTTC.

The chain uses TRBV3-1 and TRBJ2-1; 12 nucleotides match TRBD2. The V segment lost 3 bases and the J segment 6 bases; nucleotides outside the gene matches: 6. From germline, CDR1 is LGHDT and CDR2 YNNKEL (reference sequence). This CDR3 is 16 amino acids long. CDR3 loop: CASSHLTSGRINEQFF. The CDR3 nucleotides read TGTGCCAGCAGCCATCTGACTAGCGGGAGAATCAATGAGCAGTTCTTC.

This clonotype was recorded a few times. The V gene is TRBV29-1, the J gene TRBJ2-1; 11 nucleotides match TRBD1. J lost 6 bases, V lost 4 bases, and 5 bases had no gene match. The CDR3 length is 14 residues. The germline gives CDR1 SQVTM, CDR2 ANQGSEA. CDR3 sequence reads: CSVGTGGEVNEQFF. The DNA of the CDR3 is TGCAGCGTTGGGACAGGGGGCGAAGTCAATGAGCAGTTCTTC.

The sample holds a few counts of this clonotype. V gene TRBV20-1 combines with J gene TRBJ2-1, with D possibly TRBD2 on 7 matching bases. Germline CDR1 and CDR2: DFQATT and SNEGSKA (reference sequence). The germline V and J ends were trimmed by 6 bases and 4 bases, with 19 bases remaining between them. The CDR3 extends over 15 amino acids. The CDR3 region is CSAIGGGGLYNEQFF. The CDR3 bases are TGCAGTGCAATAGGAGGCGGGGGCTTGTACAATGAGCAGTTCTTC.

The CDR3 protein is CSAKKSGTGGYGYTF. The CDR3 region has the DNA TGCAGTGCTAAAAAATCCGGGACAGGGGGCTATGGCTACACCTTC. This sequence joins TRBV20-1 and TRBJ1-2; 11 positions agree with TRBD1. The CDR3 has 15 residues. V lost 4 bases and J lost 4; bases outside the gene matches: 8. Looked up from germline, CDR1 is DFQATT and CDR2 is SNEGSKA (reference sequence).

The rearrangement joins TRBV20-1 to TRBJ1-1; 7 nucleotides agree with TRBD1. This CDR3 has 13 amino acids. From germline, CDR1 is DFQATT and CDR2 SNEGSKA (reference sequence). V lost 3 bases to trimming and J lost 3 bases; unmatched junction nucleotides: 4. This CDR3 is CSARGQMDTEAFF. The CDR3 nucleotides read TGCAGTGCTAGGGGACAGATGGACACTGAAGCTTTCTTT.

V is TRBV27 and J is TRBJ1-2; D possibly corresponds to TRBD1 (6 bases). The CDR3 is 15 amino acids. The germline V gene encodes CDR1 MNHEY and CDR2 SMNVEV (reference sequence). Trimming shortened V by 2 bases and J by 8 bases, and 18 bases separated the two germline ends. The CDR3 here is CASSLLGTPHGGYTF. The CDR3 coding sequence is TGTGCCAGCAGTTTACTAGGGACACCACACGGAGGCTACACCTTC.

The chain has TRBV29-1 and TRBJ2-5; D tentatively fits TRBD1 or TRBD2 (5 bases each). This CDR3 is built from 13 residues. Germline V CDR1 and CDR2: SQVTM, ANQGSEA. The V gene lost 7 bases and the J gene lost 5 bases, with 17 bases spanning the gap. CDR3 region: CSARDPNRETQYF. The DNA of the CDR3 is TGCAGCGCTCGGGACCCCAACCGGGAGACCCAGTACTTC.

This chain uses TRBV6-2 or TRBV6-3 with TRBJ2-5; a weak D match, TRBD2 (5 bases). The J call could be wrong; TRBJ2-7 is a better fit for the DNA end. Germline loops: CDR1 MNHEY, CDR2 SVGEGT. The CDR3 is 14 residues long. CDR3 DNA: TGTGCCAGCAGTTTCCCAGCTAGCCCCAACGAGCAGTACTTC. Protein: CASSFPASPNEQYF.

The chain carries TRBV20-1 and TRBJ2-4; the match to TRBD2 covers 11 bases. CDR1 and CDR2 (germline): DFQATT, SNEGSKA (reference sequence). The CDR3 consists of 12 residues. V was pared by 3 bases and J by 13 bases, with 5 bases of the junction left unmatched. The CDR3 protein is CSARTSGIQQYF. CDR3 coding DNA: TGCAGTGCTAGGACTAGCGGGATCCAGCAGTACTTC.

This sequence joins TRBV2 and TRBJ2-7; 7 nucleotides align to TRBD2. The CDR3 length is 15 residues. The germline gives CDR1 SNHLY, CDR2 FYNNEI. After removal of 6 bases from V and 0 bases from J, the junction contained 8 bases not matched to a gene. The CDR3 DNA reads TGTGCCAGCAGGGGGACTATCCCTAGCTCCTACGAGCAGTACTTC. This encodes CASRGTIPSSYEQYF.

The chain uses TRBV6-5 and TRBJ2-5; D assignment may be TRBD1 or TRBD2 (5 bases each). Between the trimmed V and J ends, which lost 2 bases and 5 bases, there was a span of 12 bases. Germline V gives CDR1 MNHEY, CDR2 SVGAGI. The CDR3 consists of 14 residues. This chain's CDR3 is CASSYTGPGETQYF. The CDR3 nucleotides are TGTGCCAGCAGTTACACGGGGCCAGGGGAGACCCAGTACTTC.

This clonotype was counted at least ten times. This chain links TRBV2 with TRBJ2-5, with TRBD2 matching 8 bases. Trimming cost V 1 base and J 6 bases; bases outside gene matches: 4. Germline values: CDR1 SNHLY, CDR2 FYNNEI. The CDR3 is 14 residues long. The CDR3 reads CASSEGASGQTQYF. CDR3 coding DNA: TGTGCCAGCAGTGAAGGGGCTAGCGGGCAGACCCAGTACTTC.

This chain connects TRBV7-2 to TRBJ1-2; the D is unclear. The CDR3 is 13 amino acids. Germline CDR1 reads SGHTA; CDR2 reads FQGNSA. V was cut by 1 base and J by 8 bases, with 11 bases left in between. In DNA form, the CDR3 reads TGTGCCAGCAGCTTAGAACAGAGTCGGGGCTACACCTTC. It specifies CASSLEQSRGYTF.

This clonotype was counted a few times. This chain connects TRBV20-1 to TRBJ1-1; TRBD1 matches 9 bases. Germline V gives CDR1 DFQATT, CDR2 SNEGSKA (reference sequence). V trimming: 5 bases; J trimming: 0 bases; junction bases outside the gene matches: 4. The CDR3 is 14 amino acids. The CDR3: CSAGTGGMNTEAFF. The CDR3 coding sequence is TGCAGTGCTGGTACAGGGGGCATGAACACTGAAGCTTTCTTT.

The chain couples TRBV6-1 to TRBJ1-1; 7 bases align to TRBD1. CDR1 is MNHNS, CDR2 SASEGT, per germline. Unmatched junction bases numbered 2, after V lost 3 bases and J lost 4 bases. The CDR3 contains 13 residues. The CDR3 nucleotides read TGTGCCAGCAGTGACAGGGGGAGCACTGAAGCTTTCTTT. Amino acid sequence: CASSDRGSTEAFF.

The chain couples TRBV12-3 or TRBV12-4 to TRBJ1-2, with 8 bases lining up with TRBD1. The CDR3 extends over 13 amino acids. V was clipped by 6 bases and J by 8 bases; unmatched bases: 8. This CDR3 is CASRSTGGLGYTF. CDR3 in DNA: TGTGCCAGCAGATCAACAGGGGGTTTGGGCTACACCTTC.

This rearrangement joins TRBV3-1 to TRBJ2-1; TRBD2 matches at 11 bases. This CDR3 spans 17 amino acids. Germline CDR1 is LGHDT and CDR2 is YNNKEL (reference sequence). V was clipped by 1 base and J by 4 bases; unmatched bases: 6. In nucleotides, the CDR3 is TGTGCCAGCAGCCAAGGTCCGGGACTAGCGGCATACAATGAGCAGTTCTTC. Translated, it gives CASSQGPGLAAYNEQFF.

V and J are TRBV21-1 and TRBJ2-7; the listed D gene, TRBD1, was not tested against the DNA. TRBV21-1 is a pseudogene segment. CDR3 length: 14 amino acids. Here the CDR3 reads CASSPPGTGTEQYF. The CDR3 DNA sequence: TGTGCCAGCAGCCCCCCCGGGACAGGGACCGAGCAGTACTTC.

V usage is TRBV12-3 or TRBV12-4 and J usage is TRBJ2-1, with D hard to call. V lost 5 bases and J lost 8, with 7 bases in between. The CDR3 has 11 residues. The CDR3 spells CASSLAHEQFF. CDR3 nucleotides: TGTGCCAGCAGTCTTGCCCATGAGCAGTTCTTC.

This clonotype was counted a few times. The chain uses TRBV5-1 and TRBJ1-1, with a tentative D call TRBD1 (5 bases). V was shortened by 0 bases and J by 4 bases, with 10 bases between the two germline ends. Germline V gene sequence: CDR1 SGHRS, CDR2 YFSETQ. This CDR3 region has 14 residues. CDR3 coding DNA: TGCGCCAGCAGCTTGGTGCAGGGAGGCACTGAAGCTTTCTTT. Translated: CASSLVQGGTEAFF.

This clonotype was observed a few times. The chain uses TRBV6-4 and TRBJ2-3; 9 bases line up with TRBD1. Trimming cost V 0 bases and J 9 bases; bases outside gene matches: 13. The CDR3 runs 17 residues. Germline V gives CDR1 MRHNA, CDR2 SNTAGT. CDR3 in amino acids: CASSDSGAGTGKDTQYF. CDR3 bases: TGTGCCAGCAGTGACTCTGGGGCCGGGACAGGGAAGGACACGCAGTATTTT.

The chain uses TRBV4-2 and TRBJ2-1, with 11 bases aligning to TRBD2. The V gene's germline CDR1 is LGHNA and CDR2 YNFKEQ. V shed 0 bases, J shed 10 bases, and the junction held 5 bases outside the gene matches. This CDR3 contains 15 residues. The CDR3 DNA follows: TGTGCCAGCAGCCAAGATCGCCTAGCGGGGGGCGAGCAGTTCTTC. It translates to CASSQDRLAGGEQFF.